The present T cell receptor beta chain was sequenced within a study of tumor-infiltrating lymphocytes in primary liver carcinoma. The authors made TCR beta cDNA from roughly 480 ng total RNA with a constant-region primer. Three rounds of nested multiplex PCR with slightly modified ARM-PCR produced TCR beta libraries. The study ran its first two PCR rounds for approximately 10 cycles each, using TRBV1-TRBV30 forward primers and a C-beta reverse primer. TCRdb re-analysed the multiplex PCR reads in MiXCR, keeping a single row per CDR3 protein. Counted here are about 43,000 distinct CDR3 sequences, roughly 73% occurring once; the ten biggest clones make up over 15%. Germline V gene sequence: CDR1 ENHRY, CDR2 SYGVKD. The CDR3 is made up of 16 amino acids. For this clonotype: Its specificity is unknown. A read error may account for a junction end that differs from germline.

Findings and caveats of the study: Paired tumor-adjacent and tumor-blood samples overlapped less than tumor region pairs did.

Joint extraction of RNA and DNA used roughly 18-34 mg of bulk tissue that was unsorted. The patients, who had chronic HBV infection, were treatment-naive (untreated). Each individual tumor supplied samples from five separate regions. The J gene is TRBJ2-3, the V gene TRBV10-3; the match to TRBD2 covers 11 bases. The specimen sequenced was liver tumor tissue from sampling region 2. The subset: tumor region T2, inferior pole. This clonotype was obtained from a man aged 35-49 years with primary liver carcinoma and hepatitis B virus infection. The CDR3 region has the DNA TGTGCCATCAGTCGGACTAGCGGGTGTGGCACAGATACGCAATATTTT. It codes for CAISRTSGCGTDTQYF.